What follows are 30 T cell receptor beta chains derived from one specimen sequenced in a study of shared clonotypes between healthy human individuals. Here immunoSEQ multiplex PCR was the method, and the copy in TCRdb shows in-frame clones only, minus some. The sample yields 1 million to 1.3 million clones, around three quarters seen once. The source material was memory CD4+ T cells from PBMCs. As for subset: CD45RA-negative fraction. All receptors come from a man younger than 35 in good health. Some clones in this sample may be carry-over from other donors' samples.

The CDR3 region has the DNA TGTGCCAGCAGCTTACCAGGGAGCTATGGCTACACCTTC. Residues: CASSLPGSYGYTF. The chain uses TRBV5-4 and TRBJ1-2, with D perhaps matching TRBD1 (5 bases). Per the germline V gene, CDR1 is SGHNT and CDR2 is YYREEE (reference sequence). The CDR3 sequence is 13 residues long. V was clipped by 2 bases and J by 4 bases, with 9 bases between them. Filled out from reference TRBV5-4 and TRBJ1-2, the complete variable domain reads ETGVTQSPTHLIKTRGQQVTLRCSSQSGHNTVSWYQQALGQGPQFIFQYYREEENGRGNFPPRFSGLQFPNYSSELNVNALELDDSALYLCASSLPGSYGYTFGSGTRLTVV.

CDR3 protein: CASSSTLGTRYNEQFF. The CDR3 coding sequence is TGTGCCAGCAGCTCTACCCTCGGGACTAGATACAATGAGCAGTTCTTC. The chain employs TRBV7-2 and TRBJ2-1; 8 positions match TRBD2. This CDR3 comprises 16 residues. J lost 4 bases, V lost 4 bases, and 9 bases had no gene match. In germline, CDR1 is SGHTA, CDR2 FQGNSA. The whole variable domain, filled in from reference TRBV7-2 and TRBJ2-1, reads GAGVSQSPSNKVTEKGKDVELRCDPISGHTALYWYRQSLGQGLEFLIYFQGNSAPDKSGLPSDRFSAERTGGSVSTLTIQRTQQEDSAVYLCASSSTLGTRYNEQFFGPGTRLTVL.

The chain joins TRBV14 to TRBJ1-1, with a tentative D call TRBD1 (6 bases). V gave up 4 bases and J gave up 1 base, with 16 bases separating them. The CDR3 is 16 residues long. Germline V gene sequence: CDR1 SGHDN, CDR2 FVKESK. CDR3 bases: TGTGCCAGCAGCCCTGGGACACCACTACCGAACACTGAAGCTTTCTTT. Translation: CASSPGTPLPNTEAFF.

The V and J genes are TRBV6-1 and TRBJ2-7, with TRBD1 as a possible D gene (7 bases). The CDR3 has 14 residues. The germline CDR1 and CDR2 sequences are MNHNS and SASEGT. Trimming left V 4 bases short and J 7 bases short, with 17 bases between. The CDR3 DNA is TGTGCCAGCAGTGCTTACGGACAGGCGGGGGAGCAGTACTTC. Protein product: CASSAYGQAGEQYF.

The CDR3 DNA reads TGTGCCAGCAGCTTAGGACCAGGAAGGATGAATGAGCAGTTCTTC. Amino acids: CASSLGPGRMNEQFF. This chain joins TRBV11-3 and TRBJ2-1; D not resolved. The germline V gene encodes CDR1 SGHNT and CDR2 YENEEA. The V gene lost 1 base and the J gene lost 7 bases, with 14 bases spanning the gap. CDR3 size: 15 residues. The complete variable domain, with remaining parts taken from reference TRBV11-3 and TRBJ2-1, reads EAGVVQSPRYKIIEKKQPVAFWCNPISGHNTLYWYLQNLGQGPELLIRYENEEAVDDSQLPKDRFSAERLKGVDSTLKIQPAELGDSAVYLCASSLGPGRMNEQFFGPGTRLTVL.

V gene TRBV9 combines with J gene TRBJ2-3, with D possibly called TRBD1 or TRBD2 (5 bases each). V shed 0 bases and J shed 4 bases, with 15 bases lying between them. The germline V gene encodes CDR1 SGDLS and CDR2 YYNGEE. The CDR3 loop spans 16 amino acids. The CDR3 DNA sequence: TGTGCCAGCAGCGTAGGCCCCAGAGGGGCCGCAGATACGCAGTATTTT. It translates to CASSVGPRGAADTQYF.

The chain has TRBV19 and TRBJ2-2; D uncertain. The CDR3 loop spans 15 amino acids. The germline V and J ends were trimmed by 1 base and 0 bases, with 6 bases remaining between them. CDR1 and CDR2 from the germline V gene are LNHDA and SQIVND (reference sequence). Here the CDR3 DNA reads TGTGCCAGTAGTATAGCACTTTCGAACACCGGGGAGCTGTTTTTT. Its protein product is CASSIALSNTGELFF.

The chain carries TRBV6-1 and TRBJ2-2; 9 bases map to TRBD1. Germline loops: CDR1 MNHNS, CDR2 SASEGT. With V trimmed by 4 bases and J by 9 bases, 21 bases remained unmatched. The CDR3 covers 19 residues. CDR3 amino acids: CASSAGTGNGIGPRRELFF. CDR3 nucleotides: TGTGCCAGCAGTGCAGGGACAGGGAATGGGATAGGCCCGAGGCGGGAGCTGTTTTTT.

J is TRBJ2-6 and V is TRBV4-3, with TRBD1 as a possible D gene (5 bases). The CDR3 sequence is 21 residues long. The V end was cut by 2 bases, the J end by 2 bases, with 25 bases between. Germline CDR1 reads LGHNA; CDR2 reads YSLEER. CDR3 in DNA: TGCGCCAGCAGCCAATACCGCCAGGGCCTGACGTCCTCTCCTGGGGCCAACGTCCTGACTTTC. Translating gives CASSQYRQGLTSSPGANVLTF.

Concerning this clone: Other DNA sequences in the sample encode the same CDR3. V and J are TRBV7-2 and TRBJ1-1; tentative D call: TRBD1 (5 bases). This CDR3 region has 14 residues. Germline loops: CDR1 SGHTA, CDR2 FQGNSA. V lost 3 bases to trimming and J lost 1 base, with 9 bases between them. CDR3 sequence (DNA): TGTGCCAGCAGCTTCCAGGGTGCGAACACTGAAGCTTTCTTT. Translating it yields CASSFQGANTEAFF.

Details on this clone: A far larger clone is only one base removed, so a read error is likely. Different DNA sequences within this sample yield the same CDR3. The chain employs TRBV30 and TRBJ1-2; TRBD1 matches at 8 bases. J was trimmed by 6 bases and V by 7 bases; bases with no gene match: 13. The V gene's germline CDR1 is GTSNPN and CDR2 SVGIG (reference sequence). The CDR3 spans 14 residues. This chain's CDR3 is CALSSQGAIDGYTF. CDR3 coding DNA: TGTGCCTTATCCTCTCAGGGGGCGATCGATGGCTACACCTTC.

This clone was found once. V is TRBV18 and J is TRBJ2-7, with TRBD2 identical over 7 bases. Per the germline V gene, CDR1 is KGHSH and CDR2 is LQKENI. CDR3 length: 16 residues. Trimming cost V 4 bases and J 0 bases; bases outside gene matches: 9. Here the CDR3 DNA reads TGTGCCAGCTCACTGGGCGCGCGGGAGCTCTCCTACGAGCAGTACTTC. Protein sequence: CASSLGARELSYEQYF. Based on the CDR3 plus reference TRBV18 and TRBJ2-7, the full variable domain is NAGVMQNPRHLVRRRGQEARLRCSPMKGHSHVYWYRQLPEEGLKFMVYLQKENIIDESGMPKERFSAEFPKEGPSILRIQQVVRGDSAAYFCASSLGARELSYEQYFGPGTRLTVT.

This clone came up a few times. V and J are TRBV4-2 and TRBJ2-1; 8 bases line up with TRBD1. The CDR3 runs to 15 residues. After removal of 5 bases from V and 4 bases from J, the junction contained 7 bases not matched to a gene. Germline V gives CDR1 LGHNA, CDR2 YNFKEQ. CDR3: CASSSWTGRYNEQFF. The CDR3 DNA sequence: TGTGCCAGCAGCTCTTGGACAGGGCGATACAATGAGCAGTTCTTC.

This chain connects TRBV7-9 to TRBJ2-1, with D perhaps assigned TRBD1 or TRBD2 (5 bases each). Germline lookup yields CDR1 SEHNR and CDR2 FQNEAQ (reference sequence). This CDR3 region has 14 residues. Trimming stripped 5 bases from V and 4 bases from J, with 12 bases between. The CDR3 loop is CASSPRDGYNEQFF. The CDR3 region has the DNA TGTGCCAGCAGCCCCCGGGACGGATACAATGAGCAGTTCTTC.

The V call is TRBV19, the J call TRBJ2-3; TRBD2 matches 9 bases. This CDR3 has 16 amino acids. Germline V gene data show CDR1 as LNHDA and CDR2 as SQIVND (reference sequence). Germline trimming cut 0 bases from V and 6 bases from J; bases unmatched to any gene: 7. DNA of the CDR3: TGTGCCAGTAGTATAGATCCAGCGGGAGGAGGGGATACGCAGTATTTT. It is translated as CASSIDPAGGGDTQYF.

The chain combines TRBV4-1 with TRBJ2-7; no firm D call. The CDR3 is made up of 19 amino acids. Trimming stripped 0 bases from V and 3 bases from J, with 24 bases between. Germline values: CDR1 MGHRA, CDR2 YSYEKL. The CDR3 coding sequence is TGCGCCAGCAGCCAAGACACAGCCAGGCTAACGTCAGGAATCTACGAGCAGTACTTC. Its protein product is CASSQDTARLTSGIYEQYF.

This chain links TRBV18 with TRBJ1-2; possible D gene TRBD1, 5 bases. The CDR3 is 15 amino acids. The germline V gene has CDR1 KGHSH and CDR2 LQKENI. The V gene lost 3 bases and the J gene lost 3 bases, with 14 bases spanning the gap. The CDR3 loop is CASSPAGPIDYGYTF. In DNA, the CDR3 is TGTGCCAGCTCACCCGCGGGACCGATCGACTATGGCTACACCTTC.

The chain joins TRBV7-6 to TRBJ1-2; D unresolved. V dropped 1 base and J dropped 4 bases, with 13 bases sitting between them. The CDR3 has 15 amino acids. CDR1 and CDR2 from the germline V gene are SGHVS and FNYEAQ. The CDR3 spells CASSLEAGAGYGYTF. The CDR3 DNA reads as TGTGCCAGCAGCTTAGAGGCGGGCGCCGGCTATGGCTACACCTTC.

This clone has just a few counts. A much larger clone lies a single base off, so this may be a read error. The same CDR3 is also encoded by other DNA sequences in this sample. This rearrangement joins TRBV5-6 to TRBJ1-2, with TRBD1 identical over 10 bases. The CDR3 has 15 residues. The V and J ends lost 6 bases and 5 bases, in that order; junction bases with no gene match: 10. Germline CDR1 and CDR2: SGHDT and YYEEEE. The CDR3 coding sequence is TGTGCCAGCAACCCGCTAGGGACAGGGGAATATGGCTACACCTTC. This encodes CASNPLGTGEYGYTF.

The chain employs TRBV6-1 and TRBJ1-1; D is possibly TRBD1 (5 bases). The CDR3 runs to 12 residues. Germline loops: CDR1 MNHNS, CDR2 SASEGT. The V end was cut by 10 bases, the J end by 10 bases, with 19 bases between. The DNA for the CDR3 is TGTGCCACCATCCTTCAGGGAATTCTAGCTTTCTTT. As protein: CATILQGILAFF.

The chain employs TRBV25-1 and TRBJ1-4; D not resolved. The V end was cut by 3 bases, the J end by 4 bases, with 6 bases between. Germline-derived CDR1 and CDR2 are MGHDK and SYGVNS. The CDR3 length is 13 residues. The chain's CDR3 is CASSDQSNEKLFF. CDR3 coding DNA: TGTGCCAGCAGTGACCAAAGTAATGAAAAACTGTTTTTT.

CDR3 in amino acids: CASSLSNDNYGYTF. In DNA form, the CDR3 reads TGCGCCAGCAGCTTGTCCAACGACAACTATGGCTACACCTTC. The V call is TRBV5-1, the J call TRBJ1-2; D is unresolved. Trimming removed 1 base at V and 2 bases at J, with 9 bases between. The CDR3 length is 14 residues. Germline V lookup: CDR1 SGHRS, CDR2 YFSETQ.

This clone showed up just a few times. J is TRBJ2-7 and V is TRBV18; possibly TRBD2 for D (6 bases). The V end was cut by 5 bases, the J end by 0 bases, with 14 bases between. The CDR3 contains 15 residues. CDR1 is KGHSH and CDR2 is LQKENI in the germline V gene. CDR3 sequence reads: CASSALARSSYEQYF. The CDR3, as DNA: TGTGCCAGCTCAGCCCTAGCGCGAAGCTCCTACGAGCAGTACTTC.

The chain recombines TRBV10-3 with TRBJ2-1; 10 bases map to TRBD2. The V and J ends lost 6 bases and 1 base, in that order; junction bases with no gene match: 6. This CDR3 is built from 16 residues. Per germline, CDR1 ENHRY and CDR2 SYGVKD. The CDR3 reads CAISPGTSVSYNEQFF. CDR3 in DNA: TGTGCCATCAGCCCCGGGACTAGCGTTTCCTACAATGAGCAGTTCTTC.

This clone was seen repeatedly, ten times or more. The V gene is TRBV19, the J gene TRBJ1-2; no clear D gene. The V gene lost 9 bases and the J gene lost 0 bases, with 11 bases spanning the gap. CDR1 is LNHDA, CDR2 SQIVND, per germline (reference sequence). This CDR3 contains 13 residues. The CDR3 spells CASRLTANYGYTF. DNA for the CDR3: TGTGCCAGCCGACTAACAGCTAACTATGGCTACACCTTC.

The chain employs TRBV28 and TRBJ1-1; D is perhaps TRBD1 (6 bases). The CDR3 is made up of 15 amino acids. Germline loops: CDR1 MDHEN, CDR2 SYDVKM. Trimming cost V 5 bases and J 1 base, with 14 bases left between them. The CDR3 protein is CASSPLGAGNTEAFF. The CDR3 DNA sequence: TGTGCCAGCAGTCCGTTGGGGGCGGGGAACACTGAAGCTTTCTTT.

The V and J genes are TRBV28 and TRBJ2-7; TRBD1 matches 9 bases. Germline V gene data show CDR1 as MDHEN and CDR2 as SYDVKM. After removal of 3 bases from V and 1 base from J, the junction contained 4 bases not matched to a gene. The CDR3 runs to 15 residues. The CDR3 coding sequence is TGTGCCAGCAGTTTCGCGGGGACAGGGTCCTACGAGCAGTACTTC. This translates into CASSFAGTGSYEQYF.

This clone was observed once. A read error is possible here, since a much larger clone lies one base away. The chain has TRBV6-5 and TRBJ1-4, with D tentatively TRBD1 (5 bases). Germline V gene lookup returns CDR1 MNHEY and CDR2 SVGAGI. This CDR3 is 15 amino acids long. V was pared by 2 bases and J by 0 bases, with 7 bases between. CDR3: CASSYGGTTNEKLFF. The CDR3 coding sequence is TGTGCCAGCAGTTACGGGGGGACAACTAATGAAAAACTGTTTTTT.

Here the CDR3 DNA reads TGTGCCAGCAGCAAAAAGGCATTCCCCCGGCTGGGCTACACCTTC. It yields the protein CASSKKAFPRLGYTF. The rearrangement uses TRBV21-1 and TRBJ1-2. TRBV21-1 is flagged as a pseudogene. This CDR3 has 15 amino acids.

About this clone itself: Other DNA sequences in the sample encode the same CDR3. The chain links TRBV6-1 to TRBJ1-2; 10 bases align to TRBD1. This CDR3 contains 13 residues. J lost 8 bases, V lost 4 bases, and 4 bases had no gene match. CDR1 and CDR2 from the germline V gene are MNHNS and SASEGT. CDR3 nucleotides: TGTGCCAGCAGTGCCGGGACAGGGGTAGGCTACACCTTC. Protein product: CASSAGTGVGYTF.